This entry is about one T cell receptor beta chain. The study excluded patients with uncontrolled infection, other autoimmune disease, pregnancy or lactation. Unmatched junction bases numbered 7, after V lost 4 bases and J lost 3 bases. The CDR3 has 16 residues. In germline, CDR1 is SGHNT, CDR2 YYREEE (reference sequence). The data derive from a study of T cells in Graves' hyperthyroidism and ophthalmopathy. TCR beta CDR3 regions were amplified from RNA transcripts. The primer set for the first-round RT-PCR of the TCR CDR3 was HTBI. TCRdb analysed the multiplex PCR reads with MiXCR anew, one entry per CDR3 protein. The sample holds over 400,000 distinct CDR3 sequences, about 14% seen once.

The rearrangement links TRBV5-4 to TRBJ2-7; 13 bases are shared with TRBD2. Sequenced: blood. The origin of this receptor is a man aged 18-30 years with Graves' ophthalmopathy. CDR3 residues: CASSPGGTSGNYEQYF. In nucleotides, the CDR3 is TGTGCCAGCAGCCCGGGAGGGACTAGCGGGAACTACGAGCAGTACTTC.